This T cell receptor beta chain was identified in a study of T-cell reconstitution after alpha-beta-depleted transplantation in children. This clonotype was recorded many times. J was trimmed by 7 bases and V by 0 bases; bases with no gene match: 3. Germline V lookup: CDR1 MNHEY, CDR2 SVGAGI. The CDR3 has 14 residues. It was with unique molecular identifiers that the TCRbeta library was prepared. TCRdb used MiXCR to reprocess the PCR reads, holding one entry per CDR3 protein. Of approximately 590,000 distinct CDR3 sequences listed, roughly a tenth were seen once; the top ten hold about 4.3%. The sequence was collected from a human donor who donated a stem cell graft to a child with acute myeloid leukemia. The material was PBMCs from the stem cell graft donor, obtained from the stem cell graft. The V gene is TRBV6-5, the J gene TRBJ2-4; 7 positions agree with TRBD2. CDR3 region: CASSYSAGDNIQYF. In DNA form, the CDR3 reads TGTGCCAGCAGTTACTCTGCGGGAGATAACATTCAGTACTTC.